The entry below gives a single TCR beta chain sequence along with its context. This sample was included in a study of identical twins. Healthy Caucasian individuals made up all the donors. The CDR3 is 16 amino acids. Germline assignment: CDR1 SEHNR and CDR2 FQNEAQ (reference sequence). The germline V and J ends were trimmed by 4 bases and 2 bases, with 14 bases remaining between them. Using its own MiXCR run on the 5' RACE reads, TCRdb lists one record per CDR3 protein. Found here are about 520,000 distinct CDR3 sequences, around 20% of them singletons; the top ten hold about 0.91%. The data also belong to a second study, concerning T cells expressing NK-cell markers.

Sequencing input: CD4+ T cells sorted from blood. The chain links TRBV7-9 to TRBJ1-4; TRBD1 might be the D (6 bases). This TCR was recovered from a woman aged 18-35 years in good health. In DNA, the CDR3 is TGTGCCAGCAGCTGGATGACAGGCTCGACTAATGAAAAACTGTTTTTT. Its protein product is CASSWMTGSTNEKLFF.